The TCR beta chain under discussion was sequenced for a study of cytomegalovirus exposure and HLA in healthy donors. Broader study findings: Usually a TCR sequence was rare, but some public TCRs were found in many donors. The CMV antigen specificity of a few CMV-associated chains was confirmed through in vitro analysis. The classifier, whose performance was assessed in both the original and validation cohorts, reportedly diagnosed cytomegalovirus status with high specificity and sensitivity.

Regarding this clone: Its antigen is still unknown.

Germline loops: CDR1 LGHNA, CDR2 YNFKEQ. The CDR3 extends over 14 amino acids. J gave up 1 base and V 6 bases, and 1 base lay outside the gene matches. Sequencing was performed with immunoSEQ multiplex PCR; in TCRdb, only in-frame clones are kept and a portion is missing. The table shows more than 110,000 clones, with roughly nine tenths occurring only once. The clonotype originates from a man between 18 and 29 years old in good health and CMV-seronegative. Sequences were obtained from PBMCs. The chain has TRBV4-2 and TRBJ2-2; 8 bases agree with TRBD1. The chain's CDR3 is CASSGTGNTGELFF. The CDR3 region has the DNA TGTGCCAGCAGTGGGACAGGGAACACCGGGGAGCTGTTTTTT.